This section outlines one T cell receptor (beta chain) sequence together with its context. The antigen is unknown. The sample originates from a study of cytomegalovirus exposure and HLA in healthy donors. PCR was performed using 60 Vbeta and 13 Jbeta primers. Measured with immunoSEQ multiplex PCR; TCRdb has only the in-frame clones, and not every one. The sample contains some 85,000 clones, 70% to 85% of which appear only once. Trimming left V 4 bases short and J 2 bases short, with 5 bases between. This CDR3 comprises 11 residues. Germline loops: CDR1 DFQATT, CDR2 SNEGSKA (reference sequence). The study, taken as a whole, reports: TCR beta sequences reportedly predicted most subjects' HLA-A and HLA-B alleles accurately.

V is TRBV20-1 and J is TRBJ1-1; unclear D gene. The sequencing sample was made of PBMCs. This clonotype was obtained from a man between 18 and 29 years old in good health and CMV-seronegative. For the CDR3, the DNA is TGCAGTGCTATATATAACACTGAAGCTTTCTTT. This codes for CSAIYNTEAFF.